A selection of T cell receptor beta chains follows, all from one sample in a study of cytotoxic CD8 clonotypes in ibrutinib-treated CLL. Sequenced by immunoSEQ multiplex PCR; TCRdb stores in-frame clones only, minus some. The sample shows about 300,000 clones, about 72% of them seen only once. The source was PBMCs, collected at disease progression, from a patient treated with ibrutinib. These receptors were taken from a human donor with chronic lymphocytic leukemia. The CDR3 runs from the conserved cysteine through the conserved F or W. A D gene is named only where the DNA matches it firmly. Size values are once, few and many counts, or a class for expanded clones, and some rows have none.

abundance	v_gene	j_gene	d_gene	CDR3nt	CDR3aa
.	TRBV28	TRBJ2-3	TRBD1	TGTGCCAGCAGGAGACAGGGAAAGGGGTCCACAGATACGCAGTATTTT	CASRRQGKGSTDTQYF
.	TRBV19	TRBJ1-5	.	TGTGCCAGTAGTCAACAGGGACTAGCCCAGCATTTT	CASSQQGLAQHF
.	TRBV2	TRBJ1-2	.	TGTGCCAGCAGTGAACGGGGCAGGGGCATCGATGGCTACACCTTC	CASSERGRGIDGYTF
.	TRBV29-1	TRBJ1-2	.	TGCAGCGTTTGTCTGAGCTCTAACTATGGCTACACCTTC	CSVCLSSNYGYTF
.	TRBV25-1	TRBJ2-5	TRBD2	TGTGCCAGCAGTGCGACTAGCGGGGGTCCGGGAGAGACCCAGTACTTC	CASSATSGGPGETQYF
.	TRBV23-1	TRBJ1-5	.	TGCGCCAGCAGTGAGGAGGTGAAGCGGGATCCCCAGCATTTT	CASSEEVKRDPQHF
once	TRBV5-1	TRBJ2-7	TRBD1	TGCGCCAGCAGCTTAGGGACAGGGCTCGAGCAGTACTTC	CASSLGTGLEQYF
.	TRBV11-3	TRBJ2-5	.	TGTGCCAGCAGCTTAGGGACCCGCCGGGACCAAGAGACCCAGTACTTC	CASSLGTRRDQETQYF
.	TRBV19	TRBJ1-1	.	TGTGCCAGTATCGCAAGGGGGGCGCGCACTGAAGCTTTCTTT	CASIARGARTEAFF
.	TRBV29-1	TRBJ2-7	.	TGCAGCGTTGAAAATCCGACCTACGAGCAGTACTTC	CSVENPTYEQYF
once	TRBV2	TRBJ2-7	.	TGTGCCAGCAGCATCGACGGGGGGCCTTACGAGCAGTACTTC	CASSIDGGPYEQYF
.	TRBV7-9	TRBJ2-1	.	TGTGCCAGCAGCTTAGCGAGTGACGGGGGCTTCTCCTACAATGAGCAGTTCTTC	CASSLASDGGFSYNEQFF
.	TRBV7-6	TRBJ1-1	.	TGTGCCAGCAGCTTAGATATTCGGGGGGCAGGAACTGAAGCTTTCTTT	CASSLDIRGAGTEAFF
.	TRBV6-6	TRBJ2-7	.	TGTGCCAGCAGTCCACGGAGGGTGGGAAGGTCCGAGCAGTACTTC	CASSPRRVGRSEQYF
few	TRBV15	TRBJ1-2	TRBD1	TGTGCCACCAGCGAACAGCTGGGACAGGACTACTATGGCTACACCTTC	CATSEQLGQDYYGYTF
once	TRBV5-5	TRBJ2-1	.	TGTGCCAGCAGCCCCGACCGGGACTCGTCCTACAATGAGCAGTTCTTC	CASSPDRDSSYNEQFF
.	TRBV2	TRBJ1-2	.	TGTGCCCTGATGGGGATACTCTATGGCTACACCTTC	CALMGILYGYTF
.	TRBV2	TRBJ2-1	TRBD2	TGTGCCAGCGAGGGGACTAGCGTGGAAGAGCAGTTCTTC	CASEGTSVEEQFF
.	TRBV28	TRBJ2-2	.	TGTGCCAGCAGTTCAGGGGTTCGGACCGGGGAGCTGTTTTTT	CASSSGVRTGELFF
.	TRBV28	TRBJ2-7	TRBD1	TGTGCCAGCAGGAGACTACGGCCGGGACAGGGTCACGAGCAGTACTTC	CASRRLRPGQGHEQYF
few	TRBV28	TRBJ2-3	.	TGTGCCAGCAGCCTCCCCCCGGGGATCCCGGATTTT	CASSLPPGIPDF
once	TRBV10-2	TRBJ2-3	TRBD2	TGCGCCAGCAGGAGACTAGCGGGGGGGTCATTCACAGATACGCAGTATTTT	CASRRLAGGSFTDTQYF
.	TRBV7-8	TRBJ2-7	.	TGTGCCAGCAGCTTAAATTTTGGGACACCGGCCTACGAGCAGTACTTC	CASSLNFGTPAYEQYF
.	TRBV6-1	TRBJ1-4	.	TGTGCCAGCAGTAACAGGGCGAATGAAAAACTGTTTTTT	CASSNRANEKLFF